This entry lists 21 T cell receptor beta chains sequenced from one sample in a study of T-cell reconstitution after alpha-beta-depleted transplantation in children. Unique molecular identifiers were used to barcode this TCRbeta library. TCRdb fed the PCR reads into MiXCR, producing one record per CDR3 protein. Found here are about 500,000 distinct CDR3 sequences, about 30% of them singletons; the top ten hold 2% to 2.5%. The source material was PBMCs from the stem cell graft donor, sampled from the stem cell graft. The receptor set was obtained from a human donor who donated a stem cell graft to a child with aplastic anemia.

CDR3 protein: CASSLAIVPYGYTF. In nucleotides, the CDR3 is TGTGCCAGCAGCTTAGCGATAGTGCCATATGGCTACACCTTC. The chain has TRBV7-2 and TRBJ1-2; D is unclear. The V end lost 0 bases, the J end lost 5 bases, and 10 bases lay between the germline ends. Per germline, CDR1 SGHTA and CDR2 FQGNSA. The CDR3 extends over 14 amino acids.

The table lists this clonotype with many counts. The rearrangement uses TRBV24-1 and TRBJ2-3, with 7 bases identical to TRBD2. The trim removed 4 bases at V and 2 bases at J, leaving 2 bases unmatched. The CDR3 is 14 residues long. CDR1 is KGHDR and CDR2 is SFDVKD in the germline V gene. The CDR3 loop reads CATSEGGSTDTQYF. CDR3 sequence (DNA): TGTGCCACCAGTGAGGGAGGGTCCACAGATACGCAGTATTTT.

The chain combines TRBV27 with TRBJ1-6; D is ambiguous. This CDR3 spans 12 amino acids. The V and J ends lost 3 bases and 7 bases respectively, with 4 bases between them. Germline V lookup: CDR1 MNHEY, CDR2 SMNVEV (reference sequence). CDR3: CASSFDNSPLHF. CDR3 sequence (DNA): TGTGCCAGCAGTTTCGACAATTCACCCCTCCACTTT.

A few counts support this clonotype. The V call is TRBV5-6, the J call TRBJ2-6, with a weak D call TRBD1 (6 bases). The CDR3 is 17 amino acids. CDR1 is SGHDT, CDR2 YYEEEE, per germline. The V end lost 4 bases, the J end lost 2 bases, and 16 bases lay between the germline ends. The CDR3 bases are TGTGCCAGCAGCCCCCGAGGGTCAGGGGCTGGGGCCAACGTCCTGACTTTC. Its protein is CASSPRGSGAGANVLTF.

CDR3 residues: CASSFAETSGSRTGELFF. In DNA form, the CDR3 reads TGCGCCAGCAGCTTCGCTGAAACTAGCGGGAGTCGGACCGGGGAGCTGTTTTTT. The V gene is TRBV5-1, the J gene TRBJ2-2; 11 bases line up with TRBD2. From germline, CDR1 is SGHRS and CDR2 YFSETQ. Trimming took 2 bases from V and 5 from J; bases not matched to a gene: 11. The CDR3 is 18 amino acids.

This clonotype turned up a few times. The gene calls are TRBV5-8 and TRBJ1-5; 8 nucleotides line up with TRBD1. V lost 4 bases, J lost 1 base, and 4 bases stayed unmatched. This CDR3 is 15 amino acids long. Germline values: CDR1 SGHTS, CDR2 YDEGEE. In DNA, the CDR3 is TGTGCCAGCAGCCGGGACAGGTCGAGCAATCAGCCCCAGCATTTT. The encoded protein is CASSRDRSSNQPQHF.

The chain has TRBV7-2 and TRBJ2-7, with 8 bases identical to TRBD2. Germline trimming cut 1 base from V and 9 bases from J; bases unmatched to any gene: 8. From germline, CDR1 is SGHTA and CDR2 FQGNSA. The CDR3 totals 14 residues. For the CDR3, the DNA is TGTGCCAGCAGCTTAGACGGGACTAGACCGACGCAGTACTTC. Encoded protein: CASSLDGTRPTQYF.

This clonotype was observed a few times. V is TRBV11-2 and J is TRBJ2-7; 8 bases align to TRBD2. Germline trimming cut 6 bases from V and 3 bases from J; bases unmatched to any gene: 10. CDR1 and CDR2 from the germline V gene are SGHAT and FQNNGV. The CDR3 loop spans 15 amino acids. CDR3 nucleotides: TGTGCCAGCAGTCCAAGCGGGAGCAATTTCTACGAGCAGTACTTC. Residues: CASSPSGSNFYEQYF.

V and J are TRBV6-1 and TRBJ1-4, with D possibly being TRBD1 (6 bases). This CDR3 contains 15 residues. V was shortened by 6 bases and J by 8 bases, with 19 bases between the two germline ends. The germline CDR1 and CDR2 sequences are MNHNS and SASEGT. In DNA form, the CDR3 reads TGTGCCAGCAGGTCTCAAGGGGGGGTTTGGGAAAAACTGTTTTTT. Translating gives CASRSQGGVWEKLFF.

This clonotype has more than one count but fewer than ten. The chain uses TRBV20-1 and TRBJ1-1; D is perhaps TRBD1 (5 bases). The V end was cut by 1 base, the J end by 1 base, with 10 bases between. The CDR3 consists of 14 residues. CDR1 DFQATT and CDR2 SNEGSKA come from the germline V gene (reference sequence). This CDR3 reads CSARGAGRNTEAFF. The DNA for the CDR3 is TGCAGTGCTAGAGGAGCAGGGAGGAACACTGAAGCTTTCTTT.

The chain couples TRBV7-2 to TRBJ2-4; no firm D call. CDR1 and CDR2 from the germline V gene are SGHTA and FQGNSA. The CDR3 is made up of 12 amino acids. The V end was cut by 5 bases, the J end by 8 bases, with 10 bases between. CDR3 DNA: TGTGCCAGCAGCACGTACAAGGACATTCAGTACTTC. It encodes CASSTYKDIQYF.

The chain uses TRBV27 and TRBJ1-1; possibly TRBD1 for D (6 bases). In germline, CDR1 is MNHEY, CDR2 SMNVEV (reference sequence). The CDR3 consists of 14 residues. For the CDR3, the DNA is TGTGCAACTGCCGGGACAACAATGAACACTGAAGCTTTCTTT. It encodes CATAGTTMNTEAFF.

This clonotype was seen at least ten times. As DNA, the CDR3 is TGCAGTGCCCCAGGACAGGGAGTCACTGAAGCTTTCTTT. It specifies CSAPGQGVTEAFF. This chain connects TRBV20-1 to TRBJ1-1; 8 positions match TRBD1. CDR1 is DFQATT, CDR2 SNEGSKA, per germline (reference sequence). V shed 6 bases and J 4 bases; nucleotides not matched to a gene: 7. The CDR3 is 13 residues long.

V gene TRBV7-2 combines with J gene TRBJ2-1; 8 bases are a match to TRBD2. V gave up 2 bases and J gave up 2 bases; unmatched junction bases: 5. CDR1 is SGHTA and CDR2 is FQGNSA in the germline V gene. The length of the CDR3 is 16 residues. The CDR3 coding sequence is TGTGCCAGCAGCTTATTGGGTAGCGGGACCTACAATGAGCAGTTCTTC. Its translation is CASSLLGSGTYNEQFF. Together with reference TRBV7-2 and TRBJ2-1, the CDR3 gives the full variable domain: GAGVSQSPSNKVTEKGKDVELRCDPISGHTALYWYRQSLGQGLEFLIYFQGNSAPDKSGLPSDRFSAERTGGSVSTLTIQRTQQEDSAVYLCASSLLGSGTYNEQFFGPGTRLTVL.

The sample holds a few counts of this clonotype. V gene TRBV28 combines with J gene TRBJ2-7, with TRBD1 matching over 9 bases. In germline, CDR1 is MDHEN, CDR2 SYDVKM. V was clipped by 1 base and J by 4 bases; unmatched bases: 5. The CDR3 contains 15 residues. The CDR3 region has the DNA TGTGCCAGCAGTTTATTCGGGGACAGGGTTTACGAGCAGTACTTC. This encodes CASSLFGDRVYEQYF.

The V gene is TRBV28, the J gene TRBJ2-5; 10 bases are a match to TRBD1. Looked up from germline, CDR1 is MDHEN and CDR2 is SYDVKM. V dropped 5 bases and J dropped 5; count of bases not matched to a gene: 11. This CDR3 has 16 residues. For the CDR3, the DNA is TGTGCCAGCAGTCTCACCGGGACAGGGGACGAGGAGACCCAGTACTTC. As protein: CASSLTGTGDEETQYF. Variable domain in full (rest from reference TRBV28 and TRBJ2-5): DVKVTQSSRYLVKRTGEKVFLECVQDMDHENMFWYRQDPGLGLRLIYFSYDVKMKEKGDIPEGYSVSREKKERFSLILESASTNQTSMYLCASSLTGTGDEETQYFGPGTRLLVL.

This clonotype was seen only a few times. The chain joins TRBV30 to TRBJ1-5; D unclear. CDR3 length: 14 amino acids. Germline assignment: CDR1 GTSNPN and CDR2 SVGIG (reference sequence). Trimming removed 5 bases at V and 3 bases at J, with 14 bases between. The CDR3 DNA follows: TGTGCCTGGGGGGTTCTAGGCCTCAATCAGCCCCAGCATTTT. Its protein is CAWGVLGLNQPQHF.

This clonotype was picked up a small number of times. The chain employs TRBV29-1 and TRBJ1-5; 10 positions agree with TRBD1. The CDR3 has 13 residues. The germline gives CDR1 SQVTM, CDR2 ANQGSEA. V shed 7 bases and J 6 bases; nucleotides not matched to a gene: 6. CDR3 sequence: CSGGQGPGQPQHF. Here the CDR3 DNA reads TGCAGCGGGGGACAGGGGCCGGGTCAGCCCCAGCATTTT.

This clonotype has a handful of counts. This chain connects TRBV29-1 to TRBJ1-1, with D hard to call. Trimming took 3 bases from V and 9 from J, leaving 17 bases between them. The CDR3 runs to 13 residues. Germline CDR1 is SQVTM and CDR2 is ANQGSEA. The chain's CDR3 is CSVEPIARSKAFF. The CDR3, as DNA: TGCAGCGTTGAGCCCATAGCTAGAAGCAAAGCTTTCTTT.

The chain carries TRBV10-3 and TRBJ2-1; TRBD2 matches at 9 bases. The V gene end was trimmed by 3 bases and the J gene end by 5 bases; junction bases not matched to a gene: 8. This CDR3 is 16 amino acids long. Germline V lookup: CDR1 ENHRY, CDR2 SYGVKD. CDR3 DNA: TGTGCCATCAGTGAATTGGGGCTAGCGGGAAACAATGAGCAGTTCTTC. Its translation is CAISELGLAGNNEQFF.

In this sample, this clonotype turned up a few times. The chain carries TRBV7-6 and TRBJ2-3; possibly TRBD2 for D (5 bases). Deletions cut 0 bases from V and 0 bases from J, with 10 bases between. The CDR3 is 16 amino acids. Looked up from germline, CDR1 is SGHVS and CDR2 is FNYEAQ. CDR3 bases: TGTGCCAGCAGCTTAGCCAGCGGAACTAGCACAGATACGCAGTATTTT. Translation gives CASSLASGTSTDTQYF.